This is a list of T cell receptor beta chains from one sample in a study of blood T cell repertoires in COVID-19. Assay: immunoSEQ multiplex PCR; the TCRdb copy retains only in-frame clones and omits some. The sample contains approximately 130,000 clones, roughly 85% of which appear only once. Sequences were obtained from peripheral blood. Receptor source: a human donor in a cohort sampled during active COVID-19. CDR3s include the opening cysteine and the closing phenylalanine or tryptophan. The D gene is left open where the match is weak. Expanded clones get a size class; other rows say once, few or many, or leave the size out.

J | V | size | D | length | CDR3 | DNA
TRBJ1-1 | TRBV4-1 | - | - | 14 | CASSSPPKNTEAFF | TGCGCCAGCAGCTCGCCGCCTAAGAACACTGAAGCTTTCTTT
TRBJ2-3 | TRBV21-1 | - | - | 14 | CASSMKRDTDTQYF | TGTGCCAGCAGCATGAAGCGGGACACAGATACGCAGTATTTT
TRBJ1-1 | TRBV5-1 | few | TRBD1 | 15 | CASSFARDRVTEAFF | TGCGCCAGCAGCTTCGCACGGGACAGGGTCACTGAAGCTTTCTTT
TRBJ1-2 | TRBV6-2/TRBV6-3 | few | - | 15 | CASSYSTTAFSGYTF | TGTGCCAGCAGTTACTCGACGACAGCCTTTAGTGGCTACACCTTC
TRBJ2-5 | TRBV5-6 | - | TRBD1 | 15 | CASSPRDRGQETQYF | TGTGCCAGCAGCCCCCGGGACAGGGGGCAGGAGACCCAGTACTTC
TRBJ1-5 | TRBV19 | - | - | 14 | CASSASYGNQPQHF | TGTGCCAGTAGTGCTTCCTATGGCAATCAGCCCCAGCATTTT
TRBJ1-1 | TRBV30 | few | - | 11 | CAWCGETEAFF | TGTGCCTGGTGCGGGGAGACTGAAGCTTTCTTT
TRBJ1-4 | TRBV5-8 | few | - | 18 | CASSLYLRSTDRLRELFF | TGTGCCAGCAGCCTGTACCTGCGTTCGACAGATCGTTTAAGGGAACTGTTTTTT
TRBJ2-3 | TRBV2 | - | TRBD2 | 18 | CASSERSGAAGGGDTQYF | TGTGCCAGCAGTGAAAGGAGCGGAGCAGCGGGAGGGGGAGATACGCAGTATTTT
TRBJ1-1 | TRBV4-1 | - | TRBD1 | 16 | CASSHSQGEMNTEAFF | TGCGCCAGCAGCCATTCGCAGGGGGAGATGAACACTGAAGCTTTCTTT
TRBJ2-3 | TRBV7-2 | - | - | 15 | CASSLGGTPTDTQYF | TGTGCCAGCAGCTTAGGCGGGACCCCCACAGATACGCAGTATTTT
TRBJ2-3 | TRBV28 | - | TRBD1 | 16 | CASSPSWTGDTDTQYF | TGTGCCAGCAGTCCTTCCTGGACAGGGGACACAGATACGCAGTATTTT
TRBJ1-2 | TRBV2 | - | - | 13 | CASSEWANYGYTF | TGTGCCAGCAGTGAATGGGCCAACTATGGCTACACCTTC
TRBJ1-2 | TRBV9 | - | - | 15 | CASNLHSKKNYGYTF | TGTGCCAGCAACCTACACAGCAAAAAGAACTATGGCTACACCTTC
TRBJ2-1 | TRBV27 | - | - | 16 | CASSSSSGVLYNEQFF | TGTGCCAGCAGTTCTTCCTCAGGGGTTCTCTACAATGAGCAGTTCTTC
TRBJ1-5 | TRBV5-8 | - | - | 15 | CASSFESVSNQPQHF | TGTGCCAGCAGCTTTGAATCGGTTAGCAATCAGCCCCAGCATTTT
TRBJ1-1 | TRBV28 | - | TRBD1 | 14 | CASTPGTANTEAFF | TGTGCCAGCACTCCCGGGACAGCGAACACTGAAGCTTTCTTT
TRBJ1-2 | TRBV7-2 | - | TRBD1 | 15 | CASSLGLPEGTGHTF | TGTGCCAGCAGCTTGGGACTCCCCGAAGGGACAGGACACACCTTC
TRBJ1-5 | TRBV6-2/TRBV6-3 | - | TRBD1 | 14 | CASSYGTGSQPQHF | TGTGCCAGCAGTTACGGGACAGGGTCTCAGCCCCAGCATTTT
TRBJ1-2 | TRBV5-4 | few | TRBD1 | 16 | CASSLPTGGGRYGYTF | TGTGCCAGCAGCTTGCCGACAGGGGGAGGTCGCTATGGCTACACCTTC
TRBJ2-3 | TRBV18 | - | TRBD2 | 15 | CASSPPGGALDTQYF | TGTGCCAGCTCACCACCCGGGGGGGCGTTGGATACGCAGTATTTT
TRBJ2-3 | TRBV19 | - | TRBD2 | 15 | CASSTGLARTDTQYF | TGTGCCAGTAGTACGGGACTAGCGCGCACAGATACGCAGTATTTT
TRBJ1-2 | TRBV25-1 | - | - | 13 | CASSEVSLDGYTF | TGTGCCAGCAGTGAAGTATCTCTAGATGGCTACACCTTC
TRBJ2-3 | TRBV5-1 | - | TRBD1 | 15 | CASSSTGAQGDTQYF | TGCGCCAGCAGCTCAACAGGGGCTCAAGGAGATACGCAGTATTTT
TRBJ1-2 | TRBV27 | - | - | 14 | CASSLSVRNYGYTF | TGTGCCAGCAGTTTATCGGTCAGAAACTATGGCTACACCTTC
TRBJ1-3 | TRBV21-1 | - | - | 16 | CASSTQTAGSGNTIYF | TGTGCCAGCAGCACCCAAACAGCAGGCTCTGGAAACACCATATATTTT
TRBJ1-4 | TRBV4-3 | - | - | 14 | CASSQHNRAEKLFF | TGCGCCAGCAGCCAGCATAACAGGGCCGAAAAACTGTTTTTT
TRBJ2-2 | TRBV9 | - | - | 15 | CASSVVAVGTGELFF | TGTGCCAGCAGCGTAGTTGCCGTCGGCACCGGGGAGCTGTTTTTT
TRBJ2-7 | TRBV7-2 | - | TRBD2 | 16 | CASSLTGLAGGPEQYF | TGTGCCAGCAGCTTAACCGGTCTAGCGGGGGGGCCCGAGCAGTACTTC
TRBJ2-3 | TRBV7-9 | - | - | 13 | CASSLDRPGTQYF | TGTGCCAGCAGCTTGGACCGCCCGGGAACGCAGTATTTT
TRBJ2-7 | TRBV6-2/TRBV6-3 | - | TRBD2 | 12 | CASSYSGGGIYF | TGTGCCAGCAGTTACTCCGGGGGAGGGATATACTTC
TRBJ2-5 | TRBV19 | - | - | 12 | CATERRGGTQYF | TGTGCCACAGAAAGGAGAGGTGGGACCCAGTACTTC
TRBJ2-7 | TRBV5-6 | - | TRBD1 | 15 | CASTVLGQGAGEQYF | TGTGCCAGCACTGTCCTGGGACAGGGGGCCGGGGAGCAGTACTTC
TRBJ1-1 | TRBV3-1/TRBV3-2 | - | - | 14 | CASSPGYRNTEAFF | TGTGCCAGCAGCCCAGGGTACAGGAACACTGAAGCTTTCTTT